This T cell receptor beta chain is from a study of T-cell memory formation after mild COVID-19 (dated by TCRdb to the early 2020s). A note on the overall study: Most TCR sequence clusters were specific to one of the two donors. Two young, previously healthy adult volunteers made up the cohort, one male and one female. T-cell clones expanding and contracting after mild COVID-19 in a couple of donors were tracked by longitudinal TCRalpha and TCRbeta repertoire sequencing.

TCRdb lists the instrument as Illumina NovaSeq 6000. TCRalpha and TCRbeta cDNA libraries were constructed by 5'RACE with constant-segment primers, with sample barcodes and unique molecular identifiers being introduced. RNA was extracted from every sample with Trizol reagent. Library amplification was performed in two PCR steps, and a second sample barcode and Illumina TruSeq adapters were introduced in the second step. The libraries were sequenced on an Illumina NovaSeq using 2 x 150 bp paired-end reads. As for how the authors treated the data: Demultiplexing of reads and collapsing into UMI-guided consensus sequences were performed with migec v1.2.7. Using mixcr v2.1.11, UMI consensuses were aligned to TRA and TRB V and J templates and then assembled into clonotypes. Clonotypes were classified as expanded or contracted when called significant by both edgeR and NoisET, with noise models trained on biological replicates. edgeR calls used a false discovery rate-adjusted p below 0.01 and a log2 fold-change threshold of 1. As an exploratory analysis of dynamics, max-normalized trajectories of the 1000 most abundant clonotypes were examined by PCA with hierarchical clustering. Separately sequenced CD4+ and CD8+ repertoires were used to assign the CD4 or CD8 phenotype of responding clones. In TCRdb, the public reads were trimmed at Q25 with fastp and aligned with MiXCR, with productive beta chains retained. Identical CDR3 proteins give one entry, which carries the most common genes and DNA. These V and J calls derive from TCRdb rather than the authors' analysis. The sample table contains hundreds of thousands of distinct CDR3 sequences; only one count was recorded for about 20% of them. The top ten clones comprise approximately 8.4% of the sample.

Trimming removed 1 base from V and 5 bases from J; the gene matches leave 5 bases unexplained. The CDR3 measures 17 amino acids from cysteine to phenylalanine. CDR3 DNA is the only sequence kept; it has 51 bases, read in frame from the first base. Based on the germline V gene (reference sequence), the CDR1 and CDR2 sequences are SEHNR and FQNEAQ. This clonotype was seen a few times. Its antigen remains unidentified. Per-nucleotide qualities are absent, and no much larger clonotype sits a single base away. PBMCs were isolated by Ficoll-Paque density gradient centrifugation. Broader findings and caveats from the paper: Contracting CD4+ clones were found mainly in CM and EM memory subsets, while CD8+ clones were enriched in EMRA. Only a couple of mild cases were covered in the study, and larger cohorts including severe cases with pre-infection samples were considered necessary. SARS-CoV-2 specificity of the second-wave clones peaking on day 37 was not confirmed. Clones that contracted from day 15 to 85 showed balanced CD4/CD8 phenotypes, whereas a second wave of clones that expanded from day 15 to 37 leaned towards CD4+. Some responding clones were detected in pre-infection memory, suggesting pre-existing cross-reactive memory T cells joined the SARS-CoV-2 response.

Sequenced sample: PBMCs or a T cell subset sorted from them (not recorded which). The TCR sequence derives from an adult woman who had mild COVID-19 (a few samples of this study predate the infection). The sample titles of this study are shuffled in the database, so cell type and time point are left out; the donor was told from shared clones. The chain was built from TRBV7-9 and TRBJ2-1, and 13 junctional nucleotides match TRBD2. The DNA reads TGTGCCAGCAGCTTAGTGCGGACTAGCGGGGGAGACAATGAGCAGTTCTTC. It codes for CASSLVRTSGGDNEQFF.